The 16 T cell receptor beta chains reported below all come from one sample, sequenced in a study of T cell responses to AZD1222 COVID-19 vaccine. Profiling relied on immunoSEQ multiplex PCR, and the TCRdb table lists in-frame clones only, not all of them. The sample includes about 110,000 clones, around 90% of them seen just once. Sequenced here: peripheral blood, sampled on day 0 of AZD1222 vaccination. The receptors were gathered from an adult in good health.

The gene calls are TRBV27 and TRBJ1-5; 7 bases agree with TRBD1. Germline loops: CDR1 MNHEY, CDR2 SMNVEV (reference sequence). The CDR3 is made up of 16 amino acids. V trimming: 6 bases; J trimming: 1 base; junction bases outside the gene matches: 9. The CDR3 nucleotides are TGTGCCAGCAGAGCTCAAACAGGGGTAAGCAATCAGCCCCAGCATTTT. It specifies CASRAQTGVSNQPQHF.

The chain carries TRBV7-2 and TRBJ1-1, with D unresolved. Germline CDR1 reads SGHTA; CDR2 reads FQGNSA. V lost 5 bases and J 1 base, leaving 14 bases between the germline ends. The CDR3 loop spans 15 amino acids. The CDR3, as DNA: TGTGCCAGCAGCCAATCACCGGAGACGAACACTGAAGCTTTCTTT. Its protein is CASSQSPETNTEAFF. The whole variable domain, filled in from reference TRBV7-2 and TRBJ1-1, reads GAGVSQSPSNKVTEKGKDVELRCDPISGHTALYWYRQSLGQGLEFLIYFQGNSAPDKSGLPSDRFSAERTGGSVSTLTIQRTQQEDSAVYLCASSQSPETNTEAFFGQGTRLTVV.

The V call is TRBV7-8, the J call TRBJ1-3; D is unresolved. This CDR3 is 13 amino acids long. Germline loops: CDR1 SGHVS, CDR2 FQNEAQ. Trimming stripped 6 bases from V and 3 bases from J, with 9 bases between. CDR3 DNA: TGTGCCAGCAGGGAGCAGGTTGGAAACACCATATATTTT. This codes for CASREQVGNTIYF.

The chain is built from TRBV7-2 and TRBJ1-2; a weak D match, TRBD1 (5 bases). CDR1 and CDR2 (germline): SGHTA, FQGNSA. This CDR3 is built from 13 residues. Trimming cost V 4 bases and J 8 bases, with 14 bases left between them. The CDR3 sequence: CASSSGTRTGYTF. In nucleotides, the CDR3 is TGTGCCAGCAGCTCCGGGACCCGGACCGGCTACACCTTC.

The CDR3 nucleotides read TGTGCCAGCAGTTTAGCGAATTATTACACAGATACGCAGTATTTT. This encodes CASSLANYYTDTQYF. The chain combines TRBV6-5 with TRBJ2-3; D possibly corresponds to TRBD2 (5 bases). Germline CDR1 and CDR2: MNHEY and SVGAGI. Trimming cost V 4 bases and J 2 bases, with 13 bases left between them. The CDR3 length is 15 residues.

This rearrangement joins TRBV21-1 to TRBJ1-2. TRBV21-1 is assigned pseudogene status. CDR3 length: 15 amino acids. The CDR3 nucleotides are TGTGCCAGCAGCAATAGTATGCCAGCTAACTATGGCTACACCTTC. Translating it yields CASSNSMPANYGYTF.

V usage is TRBV4-3 and J usage is TRBJ1-1; maybe TRBD1 (5 bases). The V and J ends lost 0 bases and 5 bases respectively, with 7 bases between them. CDR1 is LGHNA, CDR2 YSLEER, per germline. The CDR3 runs 13 residues. The CDR3 loop is CASSQEGGTEAFF. For the CDR3, the DNA is TGCGCCAGCAGCCAAGAGGGGGGTACTGAAGCTTTCTTT.

V and J are TRBV9 and TRBJ1-1, with 7 bases that match TRBD1. The CDR3 is 17 residues long. The germline V gene has CDR1 SGDLS and CDR2 YYNGEE. V was pared by 0 bases and J by 3 bases, with 11 bases of the junction left unmatched. This chain's CDR3 is CASSVDVRGTVDTEAFF. CDR3 DNA sequence: TGTGCCAGCAGCGTAGATGTCAGGGGGACGGTGGACACTGAAGCTTTCTTT.

Turning to this clone: This clone may be a read error of a much larger clone one base away. The sample contains more than one DNA sequence encoding this CDR3. The chain uses TRBV15 and TRBJ1-2, with D maybe TRBD1 (5 bases). This CDR3 region has 15 residues. Germline values: CDR1 LNHNV, CDR2 YYDKDF (reference sequence). For the CDR3, the DNA is TGTGCCACTAGCAGAGATAGGGGCCCTTCTAATCGCTACACCTTC. Amino acids: CATSRDRGPSNRYTF.

V and J are TRBV27 and TRBJ2-5, with D unresolved. In germline, CDR1 is MNHEY, CDR2 SMNVEV (reference sequence). V dropped 5 bases and J dropped 2 bases, with 12 bases sitting between them. This CDR3 has 14 residues. This chain's CDR3 is CASSPSWLQETQYF. CDR3 bases: TGTGCCAGCAGTCCATCATGGCTGCAAGAGACCCAGTACTTC.

The chain has TRBV4-2 and TRBJ1-1; D ambiguous. Trimming took off 1 base at V and 3 bases at J, with 6 bases between the two ends. The CDR3 is made up of 13 amino acids. Germline V lookup: CDR1 LGHNA, CDR2 YNFKEQ. In DNA, the CDR3 is TGTGCCAGCAGCCAAGGGGCAGACACTGAAGCTTTCTTT. Its protein is CASSQGADTEAFF.

The chain is built from TRBV6-5 and TRBJ1-1; D perhaps matches TRBD1 (5 bases). Deletions cut 8 bases from V and 0 bases from J, with 13 bases between. Germline values: CDR1 MNHEY, CDR2 SVGAGI. This CDR3 comprises 14 residues. The CDR3 here is CASGRQLMNTEAFF. The CDR3 DNA is TGTGCCAGCGGCAGACAGCTCATGAACACTGAAGCTTTCTTT.

This clone was seen a single time. The chain links TRBV4-2 to TRBJ2-2, with D possibly TRBD1 on 6 matching bases. The CDR3 totals 14 residues. V dropped 4 bases and J dropped 7 bases, with 13 bases sitting between them. Germline V gene sequence: CDR1 LGHNA, CDR2 YNFKEQ. CDR3 nucleotides: TGTGCCAGCAGCCCGCGGACAGTTGGCGGGGAGCTGTTTTTT. It is translated as CASSPRTVGGELFF.

The genes are TRBV30 and TRBJ1-1, with TRBD1 identical over 7 bases. This CDR3 is 13 amino acids long. Losses at the gene ends were 3 bases for V and 7 bases for J; bases not matched to a gene: 8. Germline V gives CDR1 GTSNPN, CDR2 SVGIG (reference sequence). CDR3 nucleotides: TGTGCCTGGAGGGTCACAGGGGCTATTGAAGCTTTCTTT. It yields the protein CAWRVTGAIEAFF.

This chain connects TRBV12-5 to TRBJ2-3; D ambiguous. V shed 3 bases and J shed 7 bases, with 11 bases lying between them. The V gene's germline CDR1 is LGHNT and CDR2 FRNRAP. This CDR3 has 13 residues. This chain's CDR3 is CASGFRARNTQYF. The CDR3 DNA is TGTGCTAGTGGTTTCCGAGCGAGAAATACGCAGTATTTT.

The J gene is TRBJ1-6, the V gene TRBV5-1; the D is unclear. CDR1 and CDR2 from the germline V gene are SGHRS and YFSETQ. The CDR3 extends over 14 amino acids. V was clipped by 2 bases and J by 3 bases, with 6 bases between them. The CDR3 here is CASSFQDYNSPLHF. Here the CDR3 DNA reads TGCGCCAGCAGCTTTCAGGACTATAATTCACCCCTCCACTTT.